The entry below describes one T cell receptor beta chain. Germline CDR1 reads MNHEY; CDR2 reads SVGAGI. V gave up 5 bases and J gave up 7 bases, with 12 bases separating them. The CDR3 sequence is 14 residues long. The data were obtained in a study of blood T cell repertoires in COVID-19. As for the study in general: The United States, Italy and Spain supplied acute and convalescent COVID-19 samples. Sources were T cells, B-cell-depleted T cells, or PBMCs; the material itself was cDNA or gDNA.

Authors' methods: From reference gene primer amplification, estimates of nucleated cell counts were derived. TCRdb's table, derived via immunoSEQ multiplex PCR, lists solely in-frame clones and lacks some. V and J calls plus clone size are reproduced from that table; the DNA served to infer D and trimming. The table includes roughly 82,000 clones, less than 95% detected once. This rearrangement joins TRBV6-5 to TRBJ1-6; D may be TRBD1 (5 bases). Material for sequencing was peripheral blood. This sequence originates from a woman between 50 and 59 years old in a cohort sampled during active COVID-19. CDR3 sequence (DNA): TGTGCCAGCAGTCCCACGGGGGGAAATTCACCCCTCCACTTT. It encodes CASSPTGGNSPLHF.